This TCR beta chain was retrieved from a study of T cell changes during pregnancy in multiple sclerosis (dated by TCRdb to between 2018 and 2020). About the investigation overall: Changes in the T cell repertoire over the course of pregnancy were examined in this study in women with multiple sclerosis.

CDR1 and CDR2 are read off the germline V gene as SGHRS and YFSETQ. Spanning cysteine to phenylalanine, the CDR3 consists of 15 amino acids. Only the CDR3 portion is preserved as DNA: 45 bases, with reading frame beginning at the first base. V and J lose 4 bases and 5 bases, and a span of 17 bases separates them. On this clone: Its recognized antigen is unknown. There are no base qualities to consult, and no much larger clone falls within one base.

Library creation used the immunoSEQ multiplex PCR assay. Drawn from immuneACCESS, this table holds only the in-frame rearrangements with V and J called that TCRdb kept. Clones are partly lost; checked studies trace under half to an unresolved V gene and leave the rest unexplained. This sample has tens of thousands of clones in its table, and around 91% of those were observed once. Clones ranked in the top ten supply roughly 1.4% of the sample. The sample in question was peripheral blood, obtained in the third trimester of pregnancy. The sequence joins TRBV5-1 to TRBJ2-3; a tentative D call is TRBD1 (5 bases match). This receptor was identified in a female donor in good health, enrolled as a control in a pregnancy study. The CDR3: CASSTGEARRDTQYF. The sequenced DNA is TGCGCCAGCAGCACAGGAGAGGCCCGGAGAGATACGCAGTATTTT. Reference TRBV5-1 and TRBJ2-3 genes cover what lies past the CDR3, so the full variable domain is KAGVTQTPRYLIKTRGQQVTLSCSPISGHRSVSWYQQTPGQGLQFLFEYFSETQRNKGNFPGRFSGRQFSNSRSEMNVSTLELGDSALYLCASSTGEARRDTQYFGPGTRLTVL.